These T cell receptor beta chains were read from a single sample in a study of cytomegalovirus exposure and HLA in healthy donors. Measured with immunoSEQ multiplex PCR; TCRdb has only the in-frame clones, and not every one. The sample lists a few hundred thousand clones; just over 85% were seen once. The sample comprised PBMCs. The receptors were gathered from a young woman in good health and CMV-seronegative. CDR3s include the opening cysteine and the closing phenylalanine or tryptophan. The order of the fields is D gene, J gene, clone size, V gene, CDR3 protein, CDR3 DNA. The D gene is left open where the match is weak. Rows give clone size only sometimes, using once, few, many, or a class for an expanded clone.

>-|TRBJ1-3|-|TRBV21-1
CASSRQVGAGTGLSGNTIYF
-
>-|TRBJ2-7|few|TRBV15
CATSRDLSSYEQYF
TGTGCCACCAGCAGAGATCTGTCCTCCTACGAGCAGTACTTC
>TRBD2|TRBJ2-7|once|TRBV28
CASGSGMGYEQYF
TGTGCCAGTGGTAGCGGGATGGGCTACGAGCAGTACTTC
>-|TRBJ2-7|-|TRBV9
CASSGGAGRAYEQYF
TGTGCCAGCAGCGGGGGTGCGGGACGTGCCTACGAGCAGTACTTC
>TRBD2|TRBJ2-7|-|TRBV27
CASRSGTSLIDEQYF
TGTGCCAGCAGGAGCGGGACTAGTTTAATCGACGAGCAGTACTTC
>-|TRBJ2-3|-|TRBV7-9
CASSSPTDTQYF
TGTGCCAGCAGCTCCCCGACAGATACGCAGTATTTT
>TRBD1|TRBJ1-1|once|TRBV7-7
CASSRTPQGIGAFF
TGTGCTAGCAGCCGCACTCCACAGGGGATCGGAGCTTTCTTT
>TRBD2|TRBJ2-1|-|TRBV29-1
CSGGLGNEQFF
TGCAGCGGGGGACTAGGCAATGAGCAGTTCTTC
>-|TRBJ1-2|-|TRBV10-3
CAIKGSGVRGISGYTF
TGTGCCATCAAAGGCTCAGGGGTAAGAGGAATTTCTGGCTACACCTTC
>-|TRBJ2-7|-|TRBV5-1
CASSLEWASPRDEQYF
TGCGCCAGCAGCTTGGAATGGGCCTCCCCCAGGGACGAGCAGTACTTC
>TRBD2|TRBJ2-1|-|TRBV5-4
CASSSASGNNEQFF
TGTGCCAGCAGTTCGGCTAGCGGTAACAATGAGCAGTTCTTC
>-|TRBJ1-2|-|TRBV18
CASSSSGTSNYGYTF
TGTGCCAGCTCATCTTCCGGGACATCTAACTATGGCTACACCTTC
>TRBD1|TRBJ1-1|-|TRBV4-1
CASSQWTGVAEAFF
TGCGCCAGCAGCCAATGGACAGGGGTGGCTGAAGCTTTCTTT
>TRBD1|TRBJ2-2|-|TRBV13
CASSPGTGRHTGELFF
TGTGCCAGCAGCCCGGGGACAGGCAGGCACACCGGGGAGCTGTTTTTT
>-|TRBJ2-7|-|TRBV29-1
CSVEDEDFPYEQYF
TGCAGCGTTGAAGATGAGGACTTTCCCTACGAGCAGTACTTC
>TRBD2|TRBJ2-1|medium-sized|TRBV4-2
CASSQDSGSSYNEQFF
TGTGCCAGCAGCCAAGATAGCGGGAGCTCCTACAATGAGCAGTTCTTC
>TRBD1|TRBJ1-4|once|TRBV27
CASSPGQGVSEKLFF
TGTGCCAGCAGTCCGGGACAGGGCGTTAGTGAAAAACTGTTTTTT
>-|TRBJ2-7|-|TRBV7-2
CASSEGRWGSSYEQYF
TGTGCCAGCAGCGAGGGTCGGTGGGGTAGCTCCTACGAGCAGTACTTC
>-|TRBJ2-1|-|TRBV2
CASRDPGNEQFF
TGTGCCAGCAGAGATCCCGGCAATGAGCAGTTCTTC
>-|TRBJ2-5|few|TRBV5-1
CASSSTSQETQYF
TGCGCCAGCAGCTCCACCAGCCAAGAGACCCAGTACTTC
>-|TRBJ2-4|-|TRBV4-3
CASSQDWSAKNIQYF
TGCGCCAGCAGCCAAGATTGGAGTGCCAAAAACATTCAGTACTTC
>-|TRBJ2-1|-|TRBV11-3
CASSLVRQNEQFF
TGTGCCAGCAGCTTAGTGAGGCAGAATGAGCAGTTCTTC
>TRBD2|TRBJ2-5|-|TRBV15
CATRGLAAIEETQYF
TGTGCCACCAGGGGACTAGCGGCGATCGAAGAGACCCAGTACTTC
>TRBD1|TRBJ1-5|-|TRBV30
CAWNRGEGRPQHF
TGTGCCTGGAACAGGGGGGAAGGGAGGCCCCAGCATTTT
>TRBD1|TRBJ1-2|-|TRBV27
CASSLGGQNGYTF
TGTGCCAGCAGTTTAGGGGGACAGAATGGCTACACCTTC
>-|TRBJ2-1|-|TRBV9
CASSVVGTGQGAGDEQFF
TGTGCCAGCAGCGTAGTGGGGACAGGGCAGGGAGCGGGAGATGAGCAGTTCTTC
>-|TRBJ2-7|-|TRBV11-2
CASSLDLASLEQYF
TGTGCCAGCAGCTTAGATCTCGCTAGCCTCGAGCAGTACTTC
>TRBD2|TRBJ2-1|-|TRBV14
CASSQGTSGAYNEQFF
TGTGCCAGCAGCCAAGGGACTAGCGGAGCCTACAATGAGCAGTTCTTC
>-|TRBJ1-5|-|TRBV27
CASSYRGRVGNQPQHF
TGTGCCAGCAGCTATCGTGGCAGGGTCGGCAATCAGCCCCAGCATTTT
>TRBD1|TRBJ2-7|-|TRBV14
CASSQLADRGPWYF
TGTGCCAGCAGCCAACTCGCGGACAGGGGGCCGTGGTACTTC
>-|TRBJ1-3|-|TRBV7-4
CASSLLTGESGNTIYF
TGTGCCAGCAGCTTATTAACCGGGGAATCTGGAAACACCATATATTTT
>TRBD1|TRBJ2-1|-|TRBV9
CASSVDDLTGINEQFF
TGTGCCAGCAGCGTCGACGACCTGACAGGGATCAATGAGCAGTTCTTC
>-|TRBJ1-4|-|TRBV11-2
CASSLGQLNEKLFF
TGTGCCAGCAGCCTTGGACAGCTTAATGAAAAACTGTTTTTT
>TRBD1|TRBJ2-7|few|TRBV18
CASSPRTGQGTYEQYF
TGTGCCAGCTCACCGCGCACGGGACAGGGCACCTACGAGCAGTACTTC
>-|TRBJ2-3|-|TRBV15
CATSRDHRATDTQYF
TGTGCCACCAGCAGAGATCACAGGGCCACAGATACGCAGTATTTT
>TRBD1|TRBJ1-2|-|TRBV5-1
CASSGLEDRVGGYTF
TGCGCCAGCAGCGGTTTAGAAGACAGGGTCGGCGGCTACACCTTC
>-|TRBJ1-2|-|TRBV5-6
CASSLVGGDYGYTF
TGTGCCAGCAGCTTGGTTGGCGGAGACTATGGCTACACCTTC
>TRBD2|TRBJ2-1|-|TRBV27
CASSLSSGTSGNEQFF
TGTGCCAGCAGTTTATCGTCCGGGACTAGCGGCAATGAGCAGTTCTTC
>TRBD1|TRBJ1-1|-|TRBV5-1
CASSLNLGQGTRNTEAFF
TGCGCCAGCAGCTTGAACCTGGGACAGGGCACAAGGAACACTGAAGCTTTCTTT